This T cell receptor (beta chain) was retrieved from a study of T cell repertoires in cytomegalovirus infection. As for the study in general: Use of recently identified HLA-C-restricted and well-studied HLA-B-restricted CMV epitopes was part of the study. Indicated by public TCR beta signatures were CMV infection and matching HLA type. General observations from the study: In two of eight donors, the top clonotype was HLA-C-restricted CMV-specific. People with CMV and the relevant HLA were identified by cumulative public TCR beta family frequency.

About this clonotype: Its antigen is still unknown.

The CDR3 contains 14 residues. The ends were cut back, 5 bases at V and 2 bases at J, with 10 bases in the middle. Germline assignment: CDR1 SEHNR and CDR2 FQNEAQ (reference sequence). TCRdb fed the reads into MiXCR, producing one record per CDR3 protein. There are 570,000 or so distinct CDR3 sequences in the sample; approximately 40% occur only once, and 40% to 60% lies in the top ten. This chain connects TRBV7-9 to TRBJ1-3; D unclear. This clonotype was obtained from a human donor in good health (CMV status not recorded). Some clones in this sample may be carry-over from other donors' samples. Sequenced material: cultured PBMCs, taken from culture after CMV antigen stimulation. The CDR3 DNA reads as TGTGCCAGCAGCAACGGTTGGACTGGAAACACCATATATTTT. Protein product: CASSNGWTGNTIYF.